The clone carrying this T cell receptor beta chain was detected ten times or more. Its cognate antigen is unknown. These data come from a study of T cells in Graves' hyperthyroidism and ophthalmopathy. The CDR3 has 14 amino acids. V shed 7 bases and J shed 4 bases, with 16 bases lying between them. Germline CDR1 reads MNHEY; CDR2 reads SVGAGI. Broader study findings: Peripheral blood also featured most of the thyroid clonotypes expanded above 0.001.

The study included ophthalmopathy patients with Clinical Activity Score at least 3, NOSPECS grade at least 4 and duration under 3 months. Thyroid ultrasound, orbital computed tomography, clinical symptoms, and serum thyroxine and TRAb underpinned diagnoses. What was amplified from RNA transcripts were TCR beta CDR3 regions. Using the HTBI primer set, a first-round RT-PCR was run on the TCR CDR3. TCRdb redid the calling of the multiplex PCR reads with MiXCR, one entry per CDR3 protein. There are approximately 300,000 distinct CDR3 sequences in the sample; about 15% occur only once, and around 55% lies in the top ten.

The sequenced sample was blood. The sequence was collected from a woman in her sixties or seventies with Graves' ophthalmopathy. This sequence joins TRBV6-5 and TRBJ1-2, with D possibly being TRBD1 (5 bases). CDR3 DNA: TGTGCCAGCATAAGGGACCGCGGGCCCTATGGCTACACCTTC. It codes for CASIRDRGPYGYTF.